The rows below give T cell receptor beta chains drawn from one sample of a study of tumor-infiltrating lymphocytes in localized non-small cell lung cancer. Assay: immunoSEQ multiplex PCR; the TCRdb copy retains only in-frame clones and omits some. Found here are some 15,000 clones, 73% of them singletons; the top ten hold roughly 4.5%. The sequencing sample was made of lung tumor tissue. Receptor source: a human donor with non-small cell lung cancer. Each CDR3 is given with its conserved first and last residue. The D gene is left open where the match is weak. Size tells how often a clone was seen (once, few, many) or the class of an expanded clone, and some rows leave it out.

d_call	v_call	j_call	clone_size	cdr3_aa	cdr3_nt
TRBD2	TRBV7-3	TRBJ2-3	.	CASSSGLAGLRNTQYF	TGTGCCAGCAGCTCCGGACTAGCGGGTCTCCGGAATACGCAGTATTTT
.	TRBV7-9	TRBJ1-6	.	CASSQGYDNSPLHF	TGTGCCAGCAGCCAGGGTTACGATAATTCACCCCTCCACTTT
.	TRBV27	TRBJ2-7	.	CASSLGPVGGRDSYEQYF	TGTGCCAGCAGTTTAGGTCCCGTCGGGGGGCGAGATTCCTACGAGCAGTACTTC
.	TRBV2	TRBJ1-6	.	CASKGGSAGPRSYNSPLHF	TGTGCCAGCAAGGGGGGTAGTGCAGGGCCGAGATCCTATAATTCACCCCTCCACTTT
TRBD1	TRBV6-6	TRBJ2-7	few	CASSSGQDKVGF	TGTGCCAGCAGTTCGGGACAGGACAAAGTAGGCTTC
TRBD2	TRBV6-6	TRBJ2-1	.	CASSHSGGVHNEQFF	TGTGCCAGCAGCCATAGCGGGGGGGTCCACAATGAGCAGTTCTTC
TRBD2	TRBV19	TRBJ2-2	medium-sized	CASSINPRLAGLVGELFF	TGTGCCAGTAGTATAAATCCCCGACTAGCGGGGCTAGTGGGGGAGCTGTTTTTT
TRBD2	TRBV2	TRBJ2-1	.	CASSRTSGGNNEQFF	TGTGCCAGCAGCCGGACTAGCGGGGGGAACAATGAGCAGTTCTTC
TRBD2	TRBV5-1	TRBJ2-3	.	CASSRGLAGDSDTQYF	TGCGCCAGCAGCCGGGGACTAGCGGGAGATTCTGATACGCAGTATTTT
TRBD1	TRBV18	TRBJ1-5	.	CASSTTGSGQPQHF	TGTGCCAGCTCAACGACAGGGTCCGGTCAGCCCCAGCATTTT
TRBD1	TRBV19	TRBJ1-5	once	CASSFGGGSNQPQHF	TGTGCCAGTAGTTTTGGAGGGGGCAGCAATCAGCCCCAGCATTTT
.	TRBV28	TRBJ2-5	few	CASSGRRSRTQVMKTQYF	TGTGCCAGCAGTGGCCGCCGTTCTCGGACACAGGTTATGAAGACCCAGTACTTC
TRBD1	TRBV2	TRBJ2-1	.	CASLGQGAPNSYNEQFF	TGTGCCAGCCTAGGACAGGGGGCTCCTAATAGCTACAATGAGCAGTTCTTC
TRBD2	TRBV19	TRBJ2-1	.	CASSILAGVGNEQFF	TGTGCCAGTAGTATTTTAGCGGGAGTCGGCAATGAGCAGTTCTTC
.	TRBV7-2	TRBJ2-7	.	CASSLQDGLSYEQYF	TGTGCCAGCAGCTTACAGGACGGGCTATCCTACGAGCAGTACTTC
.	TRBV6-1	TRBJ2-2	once	CATGTLNTGELFF	TGTGCCACCGGGACTCTGAACACCGGGGAGCTGTTTTTT
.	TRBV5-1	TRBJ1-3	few	CASSPLSGGNTIYF	TGCGCCAGCAGCCCCCTTTCAGGGGGAAACACCATATATTTT
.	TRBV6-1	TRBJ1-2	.	CASSANRVGYTF	TGTGCCAGCAGTGCTAATAGGGTTGGCTACACCTTC
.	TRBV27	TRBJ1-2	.	CASSLFGSGHYGYTF	TGTGCCAGCAGTTTATTCGGGTCGGGGCACTATGGCTACACCTTC
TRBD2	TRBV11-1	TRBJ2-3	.	CASSWGGDTQYF	TGTGCCAGCAGCTGGGGGGGAGATACGCAGTATTTT
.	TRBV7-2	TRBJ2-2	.	CASSLDFAGELFF	TGTGCCAGCAGCTTAGATTTCGCCGGGGAGCTGTTTTTT
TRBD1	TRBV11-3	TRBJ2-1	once	CASSSRGQGAYNEQFF	TGTGCCAGCAGCTCCCGGGGACAGGGGGCCTACAATGAGCAGTTCTTC
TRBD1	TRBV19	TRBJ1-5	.	CASTGTVSNQPQHF	TGTGCCAGTACCGGGACAGTGAGCAATCAGCCCCAGCATTTT
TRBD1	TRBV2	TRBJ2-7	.	CASSSGTGPWYEQYF	TGTGCCAGCAGTTCCGGGACAGGGCCCTGGTACGAGCAGTACTTC
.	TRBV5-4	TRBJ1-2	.	CASRMTDSDYGYTF	TGTGCCAGCAGAATGACAGATAGTGACTATGGCTACACCTTC
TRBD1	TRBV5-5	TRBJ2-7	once	CASSAADRGRYEQYF	TGTGCCAGCAGCGCCGCGGACAGGGGACGGTACGAGCAGTACTTC
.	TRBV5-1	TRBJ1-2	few	CASSLGSQGGYGYTF	TGCGCCAGCAGCTTGGGCTCGCAGGGAGGCTATGGCTACACCTTC
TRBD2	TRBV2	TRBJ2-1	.	CASTERGLAGAYNEQFF	TGTGCCAGCACCGAACGGGGTCTAGCGGGGGCCTACAATGAGCAGTTCTTC
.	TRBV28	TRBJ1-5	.	CASSPRLGSNQPQHF	TGTGCCAGCAGCCCGAGGCTGGGGAGCAATCAGCCCCAGCATTTT
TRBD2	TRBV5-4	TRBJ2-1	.	CASSTGTSPNEQFF	TGTGCCAGCAGCACCGGGACTAGCCCCAATGAGCAGTTCTTC
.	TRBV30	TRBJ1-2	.	CAWSVGQVGGYTF	TGTGCCTGGAGTGTCGGTCAGGTCGGTGGCTACACCTTC
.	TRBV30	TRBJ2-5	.	CAWTKGSQETQYF	TGTGCCTGGACTAAGGGCAGCCAAGAGACCCAGTACTTC
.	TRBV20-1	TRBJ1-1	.	CSVWVLTEAFF	TGCAGTGTGTGGGTCTTGACTGAAGCTTTCTTT
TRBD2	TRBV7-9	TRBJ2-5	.	CASSFGTSGTGETQYF	TGTGCCAGCAGCTTTGGGACTAGCGGGACTGGGGAGACCCAGTACTTC
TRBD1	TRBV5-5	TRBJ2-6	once	CASSFEGQGATGANVLTF	TGTGCCAGCAGCTTTGAGGGACAGGGGGCCACTGGGGCCAACGTCCTGACTTTC
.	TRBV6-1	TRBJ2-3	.	CASSEGDTQYF	TGTGCCAGCAGTGAAGGGGATACGCAGTATTTT
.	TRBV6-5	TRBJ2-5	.	CAAGAETQYF	TGTGCCGCAGGGGCAGAGACCCAGTACTTC
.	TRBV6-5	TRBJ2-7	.	CASRTGTSSYEQYF	TGTGCCAGCAGAACCGGGACAAGCTCCTACGAGCAGTACTTC
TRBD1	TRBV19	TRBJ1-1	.	CASSPGTVSTEAFF	TGTGCCAGTAGTCCCGGGACAGTCAGCACTGAAGCTTTCTTT
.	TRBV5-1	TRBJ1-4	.	CASSLVALSTNEKLFF	TGCGCCAGCAGCTTGGTTGCCTTGTCAACTAATGAAAAACTGTTTTTT
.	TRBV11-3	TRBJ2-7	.	CASRSSHEQYF	TGTGCCAGCAGATCTTCCCACGAGCAGTACTTC
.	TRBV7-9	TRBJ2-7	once	CASSARGMPSYEQYF	TGTGCCAGCAGCGCTAGGGGGATGCCCTCCTACGAGCAGTACTTC
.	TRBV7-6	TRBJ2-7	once	CASSLARARDLSSYEQYF	TGTGCCAGCAGCTTAGCTAGGGCCCGGGACTTGAGCTCCTACGAGCAGTACTTC
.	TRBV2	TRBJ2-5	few	CASSEEVSQYF	TGTGCCAGCAGTGAAGAAGTCAGTCAGTACTTC
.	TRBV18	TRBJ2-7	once	CASSSVSYEQYF	TGTGCCAGCTCATCAGTTTCCTACGAGCAGTACTTC
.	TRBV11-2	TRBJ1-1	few	CASSWGRGYTEAFF	TGTGCCAGCAGCTGGGGCCGAGGGTACACTGAAGCTTTCTTT
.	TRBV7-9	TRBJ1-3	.	CASSSNSPSSGNTIYF	TGTGCCAGCAGCTCCAATTCTCCGAGCTCTGGAAACACCATATATTTT
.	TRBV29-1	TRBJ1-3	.	CSVGAYSGNTIYF	TGCAGCGTTGGAGCATACTCTGGAAACACCATATATTTT
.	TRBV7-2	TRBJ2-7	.	CASSLERGENYEQYF	TGTGCCAGCAGCTTAGAGAGAGGGGAGAACTACGAGCAGTACTTC
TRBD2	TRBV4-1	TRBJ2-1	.	CASSQGVVAGFNEQFF	TGCGCCAGCAGCCAAGGGGTGGTAGCGGGATTTAATGAGCAGTTCTTC
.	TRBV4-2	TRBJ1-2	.	CASSVRRQRDYGYTF	TGTGCCAGCAGCGTAAGAAGACAGAGAGACTATGGCTACACCTTC
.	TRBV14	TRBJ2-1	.	CASSQINEQFF	TGTGCCAGCAGCCAAATAAATGAGCAGTTCTTC
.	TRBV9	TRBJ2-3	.	CASSVVGYTDTQYF	TGTGCCAGCAGCGTAGTTGGGTACACAGATACGCAGTATTTT
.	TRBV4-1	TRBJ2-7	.	CASSQEWTVGVGTYEQYF	TGCGCCAGCAGCCAAGAGTGGACAGTAGGGGTCGGGACCTACGAGCAGTACTTC
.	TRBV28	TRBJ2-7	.	CASRKGGWRQYF	TGTGCCAGCAGGAAGGGGGGATGGAGGCAGTACTTC
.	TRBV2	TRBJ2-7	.	CASSPPGNLYEQYF	TGTGCCAGCAGTCCCCCAGGGAACCTCTACGAGCAGTACTTC
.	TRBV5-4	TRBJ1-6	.	CASSLGRNNSPLHF	TGTGCCAGCAGTTTGGGACGGAACAATTCACCCCTCCACTTT
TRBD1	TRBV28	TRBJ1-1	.	CASSLAGQMNTEAFF	TGTGCCAGCAGCCTGGCGGGACAGATGAACACTGAAGCTTTCTTT